These 13 T cell receptor beta chains were all obtained from the same sample, sequenced in a study of T-cell reconstitution after alpha-beta-depleted transplantation in children. Unique molecular identifiers were used to barcode this TCRbeta library. TCRdb processed the PCR reads anew with MiXCR; each CDR3 protein has one entry. In the table there are 240,000 or so distinct CDR3 sequences, more than 10% of which are singletons. The sample in question was PBMCs from the stem cell graft donor, obtained from the stem cell graft. The receptors were sampled from a human donor who donated a stem cell graft to a child with acute lymphoblastic leukemia.

This clonotype was detected a few times. The chain joins TRBV7-2 to TRBJ2-5; D uncertain. The germline V gene has CDR1 SGHTA and CDR2 FQGNSA. V lost 5 bases and J lost 0, with 10 bases in between. This CDR3 region has 14 residues. The CDR3 spells CASSASGYQETQYF. The CDR3 DNA follows: TGTGCCAGCAGCGCCTCCGGGTACCAAGAGACCCAGTACTTC.

This clonotype was seen repeatedly, ten times or more. The chain carries TRBV6-1 and TRBJ1-2; D is unresolved. The V end was cut by 7 bases, the J end by 2 bases, with 14 bases between. The CDR3 is made up of 14 amino acids. The V gene's germline CDR1 is MNHNS and CDR2 SASEGT. This CDR3 reads CASNKKVENYGYTF. The CDR3 coding sequence is TGTGCCAGCAATAAGAAGGTTGAGAACTATGGCTACACCTTC.

The chain has TRBV20-1 and TRBJ2-1, with 8 bases aligning to TRBD1. Germline trimming cut 6 bases from V and 0 bases from J; bases unmatched to any gene: 4. Germline-derived CDR1 and CDR2 are DFQATT and SNEGSKA (reference sequence). The CDR3 length is 14 residues. This CDR3 reads CSANRGSSYNEQFF. In nucleotides, the CDR3 is TGCAGTGCAAACAGGGGGAGCTCCTACAATGAGCAGTTCTTC.

The sample holds many counts of this clonotype. The chain joins TRBV6-2 or TRBV6-3 to TRBJ2-7; D perhaps matches TRBD1 (6 bases). With 1 base removed from V and 3 bases from J, the gap between germline ends came to 13 bases. The CDR3 spans 15 residues. Germline loops: CDR1 MNHEY, CDR2 SVGEGT. DNA for the CDR3: TGTGCCAGCAGTTACTTCAGGGGATCAGACTACGAGCAGTACTTC. Protein: CASSYFRGSDYEQYF.

There are many counts of this clonotype. The rearrangement uses TRBV6-5 and TRBJ2-2, with D hard to call. The germline gives CDR1 MNHEY, CDR2 SVGAGI. The CDR3 has 14 residues. The V end was cut by 7 bases, the J end by 3 bases, with 12 bases between. CDR3 in DNA: TGTGCCAGCAAAAGTAAGATCGACACCGGGGAGCTGTTTTTT. Its protein product is CASKSKIDTGELFF.

This clonotype was seen repeatedly, ten times or more. The V call is TRBV4-2, the J call TRBJ1-1; D is unresolved. Trimming stripped 8 bases from V and 5 bases from J, with 12 bases between. CDR1 LGHNA and CDR2 YNFKEQ come from the germline V gene. This CDR3 is built from 12 residues. CDR3 region: CASRPHETEAFF. The CDR3 coding sequence is TGTGCCAGCCGTCCCCATGAGACTGAAGCTTTCTTT.

At least ten counts were recorded for this clonotype. This chain joins TRBV4-1 and TRBJ1-2, with D perhaps TRBD1 (6 bases). The V end lost 0 bases, the J end lost 3 bases, and 8 bases lay between the germline ends. CDR1 is MGHRA and CDR2 is YSYEKL in the germline V gene. This CDR3 contains 14 residues. The CDR3 DNA is TGCGCCAGCAGCCAAGAAGGGACATACTATGGCTACACCTTC. Amino acids: CASSQEGTYYGYTF.

At least ten counts were recorded for this clonotype. The chain uses TRBV5-6 and TRBJ2-2; a weak D match, TRBD2 (6 bases). With 4 bases removed from V and 0 bases from J, the gap between germline ends came to 16 bases. CDR1 and CDR2 (germline): SGHDT, YYEEEE. The CDR3 sequence is 17 residues long. CDR3 DNA: TGTGCCAGCAGCGAACTACCTAGCGACGCGAACACCGGGGAGCTGTTTTTT. Protein sequence: CASSELPSDANTGELFF.

Ten or more counts support this clonotype. This sequence joins TRBV5-6 and TRBJ2-2; 7 nucleotides match TRBD1. The junction had 6 bases not matched to a gene; V was cut back by 4 bases and J by 0 bases. The CDR3 is made up of 16 amino acids. CDR1 is SGHDT and CDR2 is YYEEEE in the germline V gene. CDR3 DNA: TGTGCCAGCAGCCTAGACAGGGTTTCGAACACCGGGGAGCTGTTTTTT. It yields the protein CASSLDRVSNTGELFF.

This clonotype was seen ten or more times. Here the CDR3 reads CSATWERGYYEQYF. DNA for the CDR3: TGCAGTGCCACCTGGGAGCGGGGGTACTACGAGCAGTACTTC. The chain uses TRBV20-1 and TRBJ2-7; 8 positions match TRBD2. The germline V gene has CDR1 DFQATT and CDR2 SNEGSKA (reference sequence). J was trimmed by 3 bases and V by 6 bases; bases with no gene match: 10. The CDR3 covers 14 residues.

The chain employs TRBV30 and TRBJ2-2, with D uncertain. Germline V CDR1 and CDR2: GTSNPN, SVGIG (reference sequence). Trimming stripped 1 base from V and 4 bases from J, with 7 bases between. This CDR3 is built from 13 residues. The CDR3 sequence is CAWSGTATGELFF. CDR3 DNA sequence: TGTGCCTGGAGTGGGACGGCCACCGGGGAGCTGTTTTTT.

This clonotype occurred many times. This chain connects TRBV20-1 to TRBJ1-6; D uncertain. The CDR3 consists of 15 residues. CDR1 and CDR2 from the germline V gene are DFQATT and SNEGSKA (reference sequence). The V and J ends lost 0 bases and 7 bases respectively, with 13 bases between them. The CDR3 reads CSARDGGISNSPLHF. In nucleotides, the CDR3 is TGCAGTGCTAGAGATGGAGGCATCAGCAATTCACCCCTCCACTTT.

This clonotype has ten or more counts. The rearrangement uses TRBV3-1 and TRBJ2-2; D possibly matches TRBD1 or TRBD2 (5 bases each). The CDR3 length is 15 residues. Per the germline V gene, CDR1 is LGHDT and CDR2 is YNNKEL (reference sequence). Trimming cost V 0 bases and J 8 bases, with 13 bases left between them. The CDR3 bases are TGTGCCAGCAGCCAAGATGGTGGGGGTCTTGGGGAGCTGTTTTTT. Its translation: CASSQDGGGLGELFF.